The clone carrying this T cell receptor beta chain was detected a few times. The use of a sample-barcoded 5' primer and a J-beta primer mix characterized a second PCR of about 7 to 12 cycles. TCRdb re-called the 5' RACE reads with MiXCR, one entry per CDR3 protein. The sample yields over 950,000 distinct CDR3 sequences, roughly 51% seen once. After removal of 1 base from V and 8 bases from J, the junction contained 9 bases not matched to a gene. The CDR3 totals 15 residues. Germline V gene sequence: CDR1 MGHRA, CDR2 YSYEKL. The data stem from a study of blood T cells in healthy people across ages. The chain links TRBV4-1 to TRBJ1-2, with 8 bases lining up with TRBD1. Sequenced material: blood. The sequence was obtained from a woman in her fifties or sixties in good health. The CDR3 is CASSQVLQGAEGYTF. The CDR3 DNA follows: TGCGCCAGCAGCCAAGTACTTCAGGGGGCGGAGGGCTACACCTTC.